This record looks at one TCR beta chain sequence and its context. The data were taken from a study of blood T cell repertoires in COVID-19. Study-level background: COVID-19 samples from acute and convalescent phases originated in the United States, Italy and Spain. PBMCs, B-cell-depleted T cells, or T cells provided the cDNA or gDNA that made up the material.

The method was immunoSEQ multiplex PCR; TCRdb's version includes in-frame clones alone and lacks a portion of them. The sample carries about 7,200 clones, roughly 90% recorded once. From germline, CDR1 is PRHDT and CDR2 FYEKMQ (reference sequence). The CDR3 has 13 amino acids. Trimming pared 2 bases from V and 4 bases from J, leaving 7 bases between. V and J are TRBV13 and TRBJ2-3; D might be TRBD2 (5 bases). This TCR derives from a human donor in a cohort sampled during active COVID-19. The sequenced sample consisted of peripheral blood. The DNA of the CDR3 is TGTGCCAGCAGCTTAATGAGGGCAGATACGCAGTATTTT. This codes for CASSLMRADTQYF.